The clone carrying this TCR beta chain was seen only a few times. The source of the sample is a study of HIV-infected patients and healthy controls. Follow-up blood was drawn about 14 weeks, roughly three months, after antiretroviral therapy began. No cell fractionation was done, so the repertoire covers all unsorted peripheral blood T cells. Reverse transcription used around 500 ng RNA and constant-region primers for alpha and beta. Each of the alpha and beta chains got its own library through chain-specific third strand synthesis with indices. Via MiXCR, TCRdb re-called the 5' RACE reads, giving one row per CDR3 protein. The profile shows roughly 20,000 distinct CDR3 sequences, under 9.5% of them singletons. In germline, CDR1 is SGHRS, CDR2 YFSETQ. The CDR3 runs 16 residues. With 4 bases removed from V and 5 bases from J, the gap between germline ends came to 22 bases.

The sequence was obtained from an adult with HIV infection. The sequences come from blood, collected during antiretroviral therapy. The chain combines TRBV5-1 with TRBJ2-7, with D possibly matching TRBD1 (5 bases). CDR3 amino acids: CASSLLDSLPANEQYF. Here the CDR3 DNA reads TGCGCCAGCAGCCTCCTCGACAGCTTACCAGCTAACGAGCAGTACTTC.